The sample holds a few counts of the clone carrying this T cell receptor (beta chain). Its antigen is as yet unknown. In germline, CDR1 is SNHLY, CDR2 FYNNEI. This CDR3 is 16 amino acids long. With 3 bases removed from V and 3 bases from J, the gap between germline ends came to 17 bases. TCRdb called the 5' RACE reads again in MiXCR, with one record for every CDR3 protein. The sample has around 390,000 distinct CDR3 sequences, approximately 20% seen once. The data were taken from a study of CD8 T cells in ankylosing spondylitis. Study-wide results and limits: Seemingly characteristic of ankylosing spondylitis blood was a TCR beta motif consisting of under ten highly homologous variants. CD8+ disease-linked clones were present at relatively low frequencies in blood.

The chain combines TRBV2 with TRBJ1-1, with a tentative D call TRBD1 (5 bases). Input material: blood, either unsorted or a sorted T cell fraction (not recorded which). This receptor was identified in a male donor with ankylosing spondylitis. This CDR3 reads CASSDQTGTGDTEAFF. The CDR3 DNA sequence: TGTGCCAGCAGTGATCAGACGGGCACGGGGGACACTGAAGCTTTCTTT. Full variable domain (missing parts from reference TRBV2 and TRBJ1-1): EPEVTQTPSHQVTQMGQEVILRCVPISNHLYFYWYRQILGQKVEFLVSFYNNEISEKSEIFDDQFSVERPDGSNFTLKIRSTKLEDSAMYFCASSDQTGTGDTEAFFGQGTRLTVV.